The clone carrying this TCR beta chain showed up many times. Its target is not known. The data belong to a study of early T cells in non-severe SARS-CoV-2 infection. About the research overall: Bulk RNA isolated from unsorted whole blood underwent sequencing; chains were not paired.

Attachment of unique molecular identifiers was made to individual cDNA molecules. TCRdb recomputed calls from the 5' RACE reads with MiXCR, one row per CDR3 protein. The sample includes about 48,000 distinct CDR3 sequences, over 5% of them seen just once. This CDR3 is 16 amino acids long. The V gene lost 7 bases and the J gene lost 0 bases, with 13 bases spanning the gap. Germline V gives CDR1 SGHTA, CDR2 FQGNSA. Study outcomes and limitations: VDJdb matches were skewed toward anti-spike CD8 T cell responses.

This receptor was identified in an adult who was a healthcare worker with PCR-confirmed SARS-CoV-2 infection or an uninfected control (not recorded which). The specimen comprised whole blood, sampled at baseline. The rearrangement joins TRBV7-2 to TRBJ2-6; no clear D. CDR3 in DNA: TGTGCCAGCAACTCAAGGATCTTCTCTGGGGCCAACGTCCTGACTTTC. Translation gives CASNSRIFSGANVLTF.